Presented here are 12 T cell receptor beta chains from one specimen sequenced in a study of blood T cell repertoires in COVID-19. Libraries were prepared by immunoSEQ multiplex PCR; TCRdb keeps only in-frame clonotypes and omits some of them. This repertoire shows tens of thousands of clones, around 86% found once; its top ten account for approximately 58%. Sequenced: peripheral blood. The receptors were gathered from an elderly woman with acute or convalescent COVID-19.

The chain recombines TRBV29-1 with TRBJ1-1; D might be TRBD1 (5 bases). The V gene's germline CDR1 is SQVTM and CDR2 ANQGSEA. The length of the CDR3 is 16 residues. The ends were cut back, 5 bases at V and 3 bases at J, with 22 bases in the middle. CDR3 loop: CSVRGGSSKADTEAFF. The CDR3 bases are TGCAGCGTTCGGGGGGGGTCTTCTAAAGCCGACACTGAAGCTTTCTTT.

This clone was detected once. The J gene is TRBJ2-5, the V gene TRBV18; 9 bases map to TRBD2. The junction had 4 bases not matched to a gene; V was cut back by 3 bases and J by 2 bases. The germline V gene encodes CDR1 KGHSH and CDR2 LQKENI. The CDR3 is 15 residues long. The CDR3 nucleotides are TGTGCCAGCTCACCTAGCGGGAGTTCTCAAGAGACCCAGTACTTC. This sequence encodes CASSPSGSSQETQYF. The complete variable domain, with remaining parts taken from reference TRBV18 and TRBJ2-5, reads NAGVMQNPRHLVRRRGQEARLRCSPMKGHSHVYWYRQLPEEGLKFMVYLQKENIIDESGMPKERFSAEFPKEGPSILRIQQVVRGDSAAYFCASSPSGSSQETQYFGPGTRLLVL.

The chain combines TRBV5-4 with TRBJ1-1; no clear D. Germline V CDR1 and CDR2: SGHNT, YYREEE (reference sequence). Trimming cost V 0 bases and J 1 base, with 10 bases left between them. CDR3 size: 15 residues. CDR3 nucleotide sequence: TGTGCCAGCAGCTTGGACAGCTACGGGAACACTGAAGCTTTCTTT. Translating it yields CASSLDSYGNTEAFF.

In its sample, this clone is medium-sized. The genes are TRBV7-9 and TRBJ1-4; perhaps TRBD1 as D (5 bases). This CDR3 has 15 amino acids. The germline V gene has CDR1 SEHNR and CDR2 FQNEAQ (reference sequence). The V end lost 5 bases, the J end lost 3 bases, and 13 bases lay between the germline ends. Written as DNA, the CDR3 is TGTGCCAGCAGCACTCCATGGGGGGCTAATGAAAAACTGTTTTTT. This sequence encodes CASSTPWGANEKLFF.

The V gene is TRBV6-1, the J gene TRBJ1-5; D not certain. Trimming removed 0 bases at V and 0 bases at J, with 6 bases between. From germline, CDR1 is MNHNS and CDR2 SASEGT. CDR3 length equals 15 residues. CDR3 protein: CASSEAGHSNQPQHF. DNA for the CDR3: TGTGCCAGCAGTGAAGCGGGCCATAGCAATCAGCCCCAGCATTTT.

A single count supports this clone. This chain links TRBV5-1 with TRBJ1-1; no reliable D call. The CDR3 runs to 13 residues. Germline lookup yields CDR1 SGHRS and CDR2 YFSETQ. V lost 0 bases to trimming and J lost 2 bases, with 5 bases between them. In DNA, the CDR3 is TGCGCCAGCAGCTTGGCTAGAAACACTGAAGCTTTCTTT. This gives the protein CASSLARNTEAFF.

The chain links TRBV2 to TRBJ2-7; no clear D gene. Germline V gene sequence: CDR1 SNHLY, CDR2 FYNNEI. CDR3 size: 13 residues. V lost 6 bases, J lost 0 bases, and 9 bases lay in between. CDR3 protein: CASRADSSYEQYF. The DNA for the CDR3 is TGTGCCAGCAGGGCGGATAGCTCCTACGAGCAGTACTTC.

The rearrangement joins TRBV29-1 to TRBJ2-6, with 7 bases aligning to TRBD1. CDR3 length: 15 amino acids. CDR1 is SQVTM and CDR2 is ANQGSEA in the germline V gene. The V gene end was trimmed by 6 bases and the J gene end by 1 base; junction bases not matched to a gene: 6. CDR3 in DNA: TGCAGCGTGGAAACGACAGGGTCTGGGGCCAACGTCCTGACTTTC. As protein: CSVETTGSGANVLTF.

This clone has ten or more counts. The rearrangement uses TRBV27 and TRBJ2-3, with a weak D call TRBD1 (6 bases). Per the germline V gene, CDR1 is MNHEY and CDR2 is SMNVEV (reference sequence). Trimming stripped 5 bases from V and 3 bases from J, with 21 bases between. The CDR3 consists of 17 residues. DNA of the CDR3: TGTGCCAGCAGTCTCGCAAAAACAGGGATTACTACAGATACGCAGTATTTT. Its protein is CASSLAKTGITTDTQYF.

The chain carries TRBV4-1 and TRBJ2-1; D is perhaps TRBD2 (6 bases). The CDR3 covers 15 residues. Germline assignment: CDR1 MGHRA and CDR2 YSYEKL. The V end lost 0 bases, the J end lost 8 bases, and 14 bases lay between the germline ends. The CDR3 DNA reads TGCGCCAGCAGCCAAGATAGGGCCAGGGAGGATGAGCAGTTCTTC. Protein product: CASSQDRAREDEQFF.

This clone was recorded only once. The gene calls are TRBV5-4 and TRBJ1-4; D is ambiguous. CDR1 SGHNT and CDR2 YYREEE come from the germline V gene (reference sequence). This CDR3 spans 17 amino acids. The V gene lost 3 bases and the J gene lost 0 bases, with 15 bases spanning the gap. Here the CDR3 reads CASSSRLDIATNEKLFF. The CDR3 nucleotides read TGTGCCAGCAGCTCCCGACTGGATATTGCAACTAATGAAAAACTGTTTTTT.

The chain uses TRBV5-6 and TRBJ1-1; D not certain. The CDR3 is 16 residues long. V lost 4 bases to trimming and J lost 3 bases, with 19 bases between them. Germline CDR1 reads SGHDT; CDR2 reads YYEEEE. The CDR3 nucleotides read TGTGCCAGCAGCAAGCTTGTGGGAGAGGCCCACACTGAAGCTTTCTTT. It translates to CASSKLVGEAHTEAFF.